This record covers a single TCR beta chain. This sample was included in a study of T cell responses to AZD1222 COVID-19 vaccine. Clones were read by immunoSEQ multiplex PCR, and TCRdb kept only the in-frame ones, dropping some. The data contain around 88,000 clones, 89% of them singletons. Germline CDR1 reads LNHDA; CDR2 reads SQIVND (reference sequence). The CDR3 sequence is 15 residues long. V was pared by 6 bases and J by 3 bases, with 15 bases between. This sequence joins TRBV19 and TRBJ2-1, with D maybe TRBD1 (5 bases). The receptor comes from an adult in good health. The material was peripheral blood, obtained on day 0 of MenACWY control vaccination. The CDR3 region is CASSPTGNFYNEQFF. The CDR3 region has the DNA TGTGCCAGTAGCCCTACAGGTAACTTCTACAATGAGCAGTTCTTC. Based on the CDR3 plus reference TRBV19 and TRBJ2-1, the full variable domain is DGGITQSPKYLFRKEGQNVTLSCEQNLNHDAMYWYRQDPGQGLRLIYYSQIVNDFQKGDIAEGYSVSREKKESFPLTVTSAQKNPTAFYLCASSPTGNFYNEQFFGPGTRLTVL.